The clone carrying this T cell receptor (beta chain) has a handful of counts. In TCRdb, the RT-PCR reads were re-called with MiXCR into one record per CDR3 protein. The sample holds hundreds of thousands of distinct CDR3 sequences, 13% to 15% seen once. This CDR3 has 17 amino acids. Germline-derived CDR1 and CDR2 are SGHRS and YFSETQ. V shed 0 bases and J 0 bases; nucleotides not matched to a gene: 9. This chain uses TRBV5-1 with TRBJ2-7; 7 positions match TRBD1. The clonotype originates from a female donor in good health, serving as a healthy control. Sequencing was carried out using memory CD4+ T cells from blood. In DNA, the CDR3 is TGCGCCAGCAGCTTGGCTTGGACAGGCGGGCACTCCTACGAGCAGTACTTC. Translated: CASSLAWTGGHSYEQYF.